These 5 T cell receptor beta chains share one sample of origin, sequenced in a study of blood T cell repertoires in COVID-19. TCRdb keeps only in-frame clones here, not all; method: immunoSEQ multiplex PCR. Seen here are 250,000 or so clones, approximately 85% observed once, and the top ten hold under 8%. The sample was PBMCs or T cells enriched from blood (not recorded which). Every receptor here comes from a woman in her forties or fifties who had been exposed to COVID-19.

J is TRBJ1-5 and V is TRBV19; TRBD1 aligns across 11 bases. CDR3 length equals 15 residues. CDR1 LNHDA and CDR2 SQIVND come from the germline V gene (reference sequence). The J segment lost 4 bases and the V segment lost 5 bases, leaving 4 bases of the junction unmatched. The CDR3 nucleotides read TGTGCCAGTAGTCTGGGACAGGGGGTAAATCAGCCCCAGCATTTT. Its translation: CASSLGQGVNQPQHF.

The genes are TRBV6-2 or TRBV6-3 and TRBJ1-1; D is perhaps TRBD1 (6 bases). Per germline, CDR1 MNHEY and CDR2 SVGEGT. Trimming removed 3 bases from V and 4 bases from J, with 15 bases in between. The length of the CDR3 is 15 residues. In DNA form, the CDR3 reads TGTGCCAGCAGTTATGGGGGGGCCTCCGCCACTGAAGCTTTCTTT. It specifies CASSYGGASATEAFF.

The V call is TRBV19, the J call TRBJ2-7, with 8 bases matching TRBD1. Trimming at V came to 0 bases and at J to 1 base, leaving 5 bases not matched to a gene. Germline CDR1 reads LNHDA; CDR2 reads SQIVND (reference sequence). This CDR3 has 16 residues. CDR3 residues: CASSIESRTGSYEQYF. DNA for the CDR3: TGTGCCAGTAGTATAGAGTCCCGGACAGGGTCCTACGAGCAGTACTTC.

The J gene is TRBJ2-3, the V gene TRBV30; the D gene is possibly TRBD2 (6 bases). This CDR3 comprises 17 residues. The germline gives CDR1 GTSNPN, CDR2 SVGIG (reference sequence). The V and J ends lost 1 base and 0 bases respectively, with 17 bases between them. CDR3 in amino acids: CAWSGVWLGGSTDTQYF. DNA for the CDR3: TGTGCCTGGAGTGGGGTATGGTTGGGGGGTAGCACAGATACGCAGTATTTT.

The gene calls are TRBV7-2 and TRBJ1-5; tentatively, D is TRBD1 (5 bases). This CDR3 is built from 15 residues. Germline-derived CDR1 and CDR2 are SGHTA and FQGNSA. V dropped 3 bases and J dropped 4 bases, with 13 bases sitting between them. The CDR3 reads CASSFDSGRNQPQHF. The CDR3 DNA reads as TGTGCCAGCAGCTTCGACAGCGGGCGAAATCAGCCCCAGCATTTT.